The next 23 T cell receptor beta chains were all read from a single sample in a study of cytomegalovirus exposure and HLA in healthy donors. The PCR made use of 60 Vbeta and 13 Jbeta primers. TCRdb's copy holds only in-frame clones and misses some; the assay was immunoSEQ multiplex PCR. The sample data list 140,000 or so clones. Sequencing was done on a sample of PBMCs. These receptors all come from a male donor in good health and CMV-seronegative.

The chain employs TRBV4-1 and TRBJ2-3, with D unclear. CDR1 is MGHRA, CDR2 YSYEKL, per germline. V was pared by 4 bases and J by 2 bases, with 16 bases between. The CDR3 is 16 residues long. The CDR3 coding sequence is TGCGCCAGCAGCCTAAGCTCAAATTATCCCACAGATACGCAGTATTTT. The encoded protein is CASSLSSNYPTDTQYF.

The chain uses TRBV19 and TRBJ1-1; possible D gene TRBD1, 5 bases. From germline, CDR1 is LNHDA and CDR2 SQIVND (reference sequence). This CDR3 is 14 amino acids long. Trimming removed 5 bases at V and 1 base at J, with 11 bases between. The CDR3: CASSEQARNTEAFF. As DNA, the CDR3 is TGTGCCAGTAGTGAACAGGCCCGGAACACTGAAGCTTTCTTT.

The chain carries TRBV4-1 and TRBJ2-7; TRBD1 matches 9 bases. V shed 3 bases, J shed 3 bases, and the junction held 6 bases outside the gene matches. Germline lookup yields CDR1 MGHRA and CDR2 YSYEKL. The CDR3 totals 15 residues. CDR3 sequence (DNA): TGCGCCAGCAGCCAGCCGGGACAGGGTTTCTACGAGCAGTACTTC. The encoded protein is CASSQPGQGFYEQYF.

The chain recombines TRBV19 with TRBJ2-1; 8 nucleotides line up with TRBD1. V gave up 7 bases and J gave up 5 bases; unmatched junction bases: 16. The germline gives CDR1 LNHDA, CDR2 SQIVND (reference sequence). The length of the CDR3 is 17 residues. This chain's CDR3 is CASKGLRVTGANNEQFF. Written as DNA, the CDR3 is TGTGCCAGTAAGGGACTTCGTGTGACAGGGGCGAACAATGAGCAGTTCTTC.

J is TRBJ1-2 and V is TRBV6-6; D may be TRBD1 (6 bases). The germline V gene has CDR1 MNHNY and CDR2 SVGAGI (reference sequence). The CDR3 contains 11 residues. V lost 4 bases and J 6 bases, leaving 6 bases between the germline ends. This chain's CDR3 is CASSSGDGYTF. Written as DNA, the CDR3 is TGTGCCAGCAGTTCAGGGGATGGCTACACCTTC.

The CDR3 DNA follows: TGTGCCTGGGAAGGGGGCACTGAAGCTTTCTTT. Its protein is CAWEGGTEAFF. The chain is built from TRBV30 and TRBJ1-1; TRBD1 is a possible D gene (6 bases). Germline V gene sequence: CDR1 GTSNPN, CDR2 SVGIG (reference sequence). V lost 5 bases and J 4 bases, leaving 8 bases between the germline ends. This CDR3 is 11 amino acids long.

In DNA form, the CDR3 reads TGCAGCGTTGAACCCAGGGGGACCTATGGCTACACCTTC. As protein: CSVEPRGTYGYTF. This chain connects TRBV29-1 to TRBJ1-2, with 7 bases that match TRBD1. Per germline, CDR1 SQVTM and CDR2 ANQGSEA. This CDR3 is built from 13 residues. With V trimmed by 2 bases and J by 4 bases, 4 bases remained unmatched.

The chain has TRBV2 and TRBJ2-7; 11 bases align to TRBD1. CDR3 size: 16 residues. The J segment lost 2 bases and the V segment lost 8 bases, leaving 11 bases of the junction unmatched. Germline values: CDR1 SNHLY, CDR2 FYNNEI. For the CDR3, the DNA is TGTGCCAGCTTTACCGGGACAGGGGGTGTCCCCTACGAGCAGTACTTC. Its protein is CASFTGTGGVPYEQYF.

This sequence joins TRBV7-2 and TRBJ1-5, with a tentative D call TRBD1 (5 bases). Between the trimmed V and J ends, which lost 2 bases and 9 bases, there was a span of 5 bases. CDR3 length: 11 amino acids. CDR1 SGHTA and CDR2 FQGNSA come from the germline V gene. CDR3 region: CASSLRGPQHF. The CDR3, as DNA: TGTGCCAGCAGCTTAAGGGGGCCCCAGCATTTT.

This chain joins TRBV19 and TRBJ2-7; perhaps TRBD1 as D (6 bases). CDR1 is LNHDA, CDR2 SQIVND, per germline (reference sequence). Trimming took off 6 bases at V and 5 bases at J, with 17 bases between the two ends. The CDR3 is 14 residues long. In DNA form, the CDR3 reads TGTGCCAGTAGATCAGGGGAGTTGGGCAACGAGCAGTACTTC. The encoded protein is CASRSGELGNEQYF. Looking up the rest from reference TRBV19 and TRBJ2-7 gives the full variable domain: DGGITQSPKYLFRKEGQNVTLSCEQNLNHDAMYWYRQDPGQGLRLIYYSQIVNDFQKGDIAEGYSVSREKKESFPLTVTSAQKNPTAFYLCASRSGELGNEQYFGPGTRLTVT.

CDR3 sequence: CASSAAWGADYGYTF. CDR3 bases: TGTGCCAGCAGTGCTGCTTGGGGCGCTGACTATGGCTACACCTTC. This chain links TRBV6-5 with TRBJ1-2; possible D gene TRBD1, 5 bases. Trimming pared 5 bases from V and 3 bases from J, leaving 16 bases between. This CDR3 has 15 residues. CDR1 and CDR2 from the germline V gene are MNHEY and SVGAGI.

The rearrangement joins TRBV19 to TRBJ1-6, with D possibly TRBD1 on 5 matching bases. The CDR3 loop spans 16 amino acids. Trimming took off 7 bases at V and 0 bases at J, with 13 bases between the two ends. Germline CDR1 reads LNHDA; CDR2 reads SQIVND (reference sequence). The CDR3 sequence: CASTETASSYNSPLHF. The CDR3 DNA sequence: TGTGCCAGTACTGAGACAGCGAGCTCCTATAATTCACCCCTCCACTTT.

This chain links TRBV10-3 with TRBJ2-7, with a tentative D call TRBD1 (5 bases). Germline CDR1 and CDR2: ENHRY and SYGVKD. V was clipped by 3 bases and J by 0 bases, with 12 bases between them. The CDR3 sequence is 15 residues long. The CDR3 region is CAISDETATSYEQYF. CDR3 DNA: TGTGCCATCAGTGACGAGACAGCCACCTCCTACGAGCAGTACTTC.

V gene TRBV30 combines with J gene TRBJ2-2, with TRBD2 matching 13 bases. The CDR3 sequence is 17 residues long. The V and J ends lost 5 bases and 4 bases, in that order; junction bases with no gene match: 10. CDR1 and CDR2 from the germline V gene are GTSNPN and SVGIG (reference sequence). CDR3 DNA sequence: TGTGCCTGGTCTCCGGGACTAGCGGGGCCGGGCACCGGGGAGCTGTTTTTT. As protein: CAWSPGLAGPGTGELFF.

The V and J genes are TRBV7-8 and TRBJ2-7; 7 positions agree with TRBD1. Germline lookup yields CDR1 SGHVS and CDR2 FQNEAQ. This CDR3 is built from 14 residues. The V and J ends lost 5 bases and 5 bases, in that order; junction bases with no gene match: 9. CDR3 sequence reads: CASSPRRQGNEQYF. CDR3 DNA sequence: TGTGCCAGCAGCCCACGACGACAGGGAAACGAGCAGTACTTC.

This chain uses TRBV11-2 with TRBJ2-1; 10 bases are a match to TRBD1. The CDR3 loop spans 14 amino acids. The trim removed 6 bases at V and 6 bases at J, leaving 5 bases unmatched. CDR1 is SGHAT and CDR2 is FQNNGV in the germline V gene. CDR3 protein: CASSFRTGGNEQFF. The CDR3 coding sequence is TGTGCCAGCAGTTTCAGGACAGGGGGCAATGAGCAGTTCTTC. Supplemented by reference TRBV11-2 and TRBJ2-1, the full variable domain reads EAGVAQSPRYKIIEKRQSVAFWCNPISGHATLYWYQQILGQGPKLLIQFQNNGVVDDSQLPKDRFSAERLKGVDSTLKIQPAKLEDSAVYLCASSFRTGGNEQFFGPGTRLTVL.

The CDR3 bases are TGTGCCAGCAGTACTGCGACAGGGAATCAGCCCCAGCATTTT. Amino acid sequence: CASSTATGNQPQHF. The chain is built from TRBV6-5 and TRBJ1-5, with 7 bases fitting TRBD1. The CDR3 length is 14 residues. Looked up from germline, CDR1 is MNHEY and CDR2 is SVGAGI. V shed 5 bases, J shed 4 bases, and the junction held 5 bases outside the gene matches.

The chain has TRBV6-1 and TRBJ2-5; 7 bases fit TRBD2. The CDR3 is 15 amino acids. CDR1 and CDR2 (germline): MNHNS, SASEGT. The junction had 7 bases not matched to a gene; V was cut back by 1 base and J by 5 bases. The DNA for the CDR3 is TGTGCCAGCAGTGAAGGGGCACCCGGGGGGGAGACCCAGTACTTC. Its protein is CASSEGAPGGETQYF.

In DNA, the CDR3 is TGTGCCAGCAGCTTCACTACTAGCGGGAGTCGGGAGCAGTACTTC. Its protein product is CASSFTTSGSREQYF. The chain couples TRBV4-2 to TRBJ2-7; 11 positions match TRBD2. Germline assignment: CDR1 LGHNA and CDR2 YNFKEQ. J gave up 7 bases and V 5 bases, and 10 bases lay outside the gene matches. CDR3 size: 15 residues.

J is TRBJ2-3 and V is TRBV6-5, with D perhaps matching TRBD2 (6 bases). V lost 6 bases, J lost 8 bases, and 12 bases lay in between. CDR3 size: 12 residues. CDR1 is MNHEY and CDR2 is SVGAGI in the germline V gene. CDR3 sequence: CASSSTGGTQYF. CDR3 in DNA: TGTGCCAGCAGCTCCACCGGGGGTACGCAGTATTTT.

The chain carries TRBV4-2 and TRBJ2-3, with TRBD2 matching 9 bases. This CDR3 contains 16 residues. Germline CDR1 LGHNA, CDR2 YNFKEQ. V trimming: 0 bases; J trimming: 6 bases; junction bases outside the gene matches: 7. For the CDR3, the DNA is TGTGCCAGCAGCCAAGAAGGTAGCGGGGGAGTCGATACGCAGTATTTT. Translating it yields CASSQEGSGGVDTQYF.

The chain is built from TRBV19 and TRBJ2-2; TRBD2 matches at 13 bases. J was trimmed by 2 bases and V by 9 bases; bases with no gene match: 3. The CDR3 is made up of 15 amino acids. The V gene's germline CDR1 is LNHDA and CDR2 SQIVND (reference sequence). As DNA, the CDR3 is TGTGCCAGCGGGACTAGCGGGGCAAACACCGGGGAGCTGTTTTTT. This gives the protein CASGTSGANTGELFF.

The chain is built from TRBV9 and TRBJ2-5; TRBD2 might be the D (6 bases). Trimming pared 0 bases from V and 5 bases from J, leaving 14 bases between. CDR3 length: 15 residues. Germline V CDR1 and CDR2: SGDLS, YYNGEE. DNA of the CDR3: TGTGCCAGCAGCGTAGAAGGTCGGGGGTGGGAGACCCAGTACTTC. Encoded protein: CASSVEGRGWETQYF.